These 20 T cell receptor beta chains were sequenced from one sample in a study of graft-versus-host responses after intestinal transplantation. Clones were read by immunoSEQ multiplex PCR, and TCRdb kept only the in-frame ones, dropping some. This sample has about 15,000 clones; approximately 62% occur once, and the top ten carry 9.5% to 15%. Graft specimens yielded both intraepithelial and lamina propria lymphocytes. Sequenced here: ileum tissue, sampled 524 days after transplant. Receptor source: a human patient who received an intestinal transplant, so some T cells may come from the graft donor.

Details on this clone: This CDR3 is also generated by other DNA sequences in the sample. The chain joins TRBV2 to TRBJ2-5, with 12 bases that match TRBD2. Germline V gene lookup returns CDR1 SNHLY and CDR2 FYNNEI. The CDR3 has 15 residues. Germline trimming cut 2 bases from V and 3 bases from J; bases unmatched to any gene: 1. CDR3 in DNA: TGTGCCAGCAGTGAACGACTAGCGGGGGAAGAGACCCAGTACTTC. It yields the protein CASSERLAGEETQYF.

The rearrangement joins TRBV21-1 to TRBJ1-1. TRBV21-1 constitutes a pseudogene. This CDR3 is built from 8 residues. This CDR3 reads CATNRAFF. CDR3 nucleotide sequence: TGTGCCACCAACCGGGCTTTCTTT.

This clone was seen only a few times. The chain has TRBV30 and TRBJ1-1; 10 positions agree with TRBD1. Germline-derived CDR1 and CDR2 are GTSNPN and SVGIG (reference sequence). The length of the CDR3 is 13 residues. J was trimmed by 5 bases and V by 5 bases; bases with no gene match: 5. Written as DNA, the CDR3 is TGTGCCTGGGAGGACAGGGGGGGAACTGAAGCTTTCTTT. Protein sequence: CAWEDRGGTEAFF.

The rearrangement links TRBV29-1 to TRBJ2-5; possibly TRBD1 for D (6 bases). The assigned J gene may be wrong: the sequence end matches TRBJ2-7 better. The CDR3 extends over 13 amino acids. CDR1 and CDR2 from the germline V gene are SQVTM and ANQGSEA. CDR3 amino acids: CSVDRQGTYEQYF. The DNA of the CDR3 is TGCAGCGTTGACCGGCAGGGGACCTACGAGCAGTACTTC.

CDR3 bases: TGTGCCAGCAGCAAAAGGGGCCTAGAGATGACGGGACAGGAAAATTCACCCCTCCACTTT. Protein sequence: CASSKRGLEMTGQENSPLHF. This chain connects TRBV21-1 to TRBJ1-6; TRBD1, as called in the table, went unchecked against the DNA. TRBV21-1 is annotated as a pseudogene. The CDR3 has 20 amino acids.

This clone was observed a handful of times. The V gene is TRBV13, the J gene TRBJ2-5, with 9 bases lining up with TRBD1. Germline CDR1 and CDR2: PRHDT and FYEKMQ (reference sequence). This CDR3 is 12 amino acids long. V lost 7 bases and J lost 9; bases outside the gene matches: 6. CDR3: CASTRQGGPQYF. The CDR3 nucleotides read TGTGCCAGCACGCGACAGGGGGGGCCCCAGTACTTC.

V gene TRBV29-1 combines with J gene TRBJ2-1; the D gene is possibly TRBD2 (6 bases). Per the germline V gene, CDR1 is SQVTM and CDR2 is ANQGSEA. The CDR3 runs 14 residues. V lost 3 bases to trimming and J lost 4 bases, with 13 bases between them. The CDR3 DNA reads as TGCAGCGTTGAGGGGTTAGCGGAGTACAATGAGCAGTTCTTC. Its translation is CSVEGLAEYNEQFF.

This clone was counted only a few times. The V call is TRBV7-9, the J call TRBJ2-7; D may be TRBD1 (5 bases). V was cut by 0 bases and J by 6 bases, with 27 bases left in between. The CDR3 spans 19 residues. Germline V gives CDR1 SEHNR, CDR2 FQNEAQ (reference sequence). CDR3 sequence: CASSLARPRQGLTLREQYF. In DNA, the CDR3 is TGTGCCAGCAGCTTAGCCCGACCGCGGCAGGGCCTCACCCTCCGCGAGCAGTACTTC.

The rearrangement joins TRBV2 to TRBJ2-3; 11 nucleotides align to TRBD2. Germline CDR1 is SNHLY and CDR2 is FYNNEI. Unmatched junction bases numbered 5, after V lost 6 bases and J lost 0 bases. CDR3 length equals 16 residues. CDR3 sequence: CASRRLAGTSTDTQYF. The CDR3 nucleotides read TGTGCCAGCAGGAGACTAGCGGGGACCAGCACAGATACGCAGTATTTT.

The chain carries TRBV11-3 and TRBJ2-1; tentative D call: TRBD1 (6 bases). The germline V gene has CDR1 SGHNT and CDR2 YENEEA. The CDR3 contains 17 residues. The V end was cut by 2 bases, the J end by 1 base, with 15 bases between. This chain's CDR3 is CASSLKAGRGSYNEQFF. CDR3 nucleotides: TGTGCCAGCAGCTTAAAAGCAGGCAGGGGTTCCTACAATGAGCAGTTCTTC.

The CDR3 bases are TGTGCCAGCAGGGTTGAGCACCCTTCTGGAAACACCATATATTTT. Its translation is CASRVEHPSGNTIYF. The chain has TRBV6-1 and TRBJ1-3; no definite D call. The CDR3 is 15 amino acids. V lost 6 bases to trimming and J lost 1 base, with 13 bases between them. Germline CDR1 and CDR2: MNHNS and SASEGT.

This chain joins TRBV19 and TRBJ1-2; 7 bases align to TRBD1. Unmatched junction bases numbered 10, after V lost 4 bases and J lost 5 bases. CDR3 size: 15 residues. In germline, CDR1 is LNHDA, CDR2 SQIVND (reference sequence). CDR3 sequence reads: CASSTRQGGKYGYTF. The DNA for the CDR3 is TGTGCCAGTAGTACCCGACAGGGCGGAAAATATGGCTACACCTTC.

CDR3 nucleotides: TGCGCCAGCAGTCCCGGACAGGGCAATCAGCCCCAGCATTTT. Encoded protein: CASSPGQGNQPQHF. The chain employs TRBV5-1 and TRBJ1-5; 7 bases align to TRBD1. V shed 5 bases, J shed 2 bases, and the junction held 4 bases outside the gene matches. The CDR3 loop spans 14 amino acids. Germline V gives CDR1 SGHRS, CDR2 YFSETQ.

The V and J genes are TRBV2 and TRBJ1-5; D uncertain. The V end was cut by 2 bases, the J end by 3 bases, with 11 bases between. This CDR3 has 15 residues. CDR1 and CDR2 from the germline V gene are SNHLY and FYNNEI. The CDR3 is CASSELSGFNQPQHF. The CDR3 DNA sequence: TGTGCCAGCAGTGAATTATCAGGTTTCAATCAGCCCCAGCATTTT.

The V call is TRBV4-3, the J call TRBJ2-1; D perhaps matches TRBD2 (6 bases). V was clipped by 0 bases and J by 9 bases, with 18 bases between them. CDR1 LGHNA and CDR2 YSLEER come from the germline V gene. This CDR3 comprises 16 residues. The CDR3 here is CASSQDWDRGSSEQFF. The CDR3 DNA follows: TGCGCCAGCAGCCAAGATTGGGACCGGGGGTCGAGTGAGCAGTTCTTC.

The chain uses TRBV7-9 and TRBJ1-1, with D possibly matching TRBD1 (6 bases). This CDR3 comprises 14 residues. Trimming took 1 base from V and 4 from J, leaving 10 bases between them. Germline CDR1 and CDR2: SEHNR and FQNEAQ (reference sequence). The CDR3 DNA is TGTGCCAGCAGCTTAGGCGGGGGCATCACTGAAGCTTTCTTT. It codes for CASSLGGGITEAFF.

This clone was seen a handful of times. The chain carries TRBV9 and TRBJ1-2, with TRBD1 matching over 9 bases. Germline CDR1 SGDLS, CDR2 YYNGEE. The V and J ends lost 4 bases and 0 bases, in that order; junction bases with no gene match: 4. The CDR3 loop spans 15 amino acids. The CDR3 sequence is CASSPWDRANYGYTF. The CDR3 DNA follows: TGTGCCAGCAGCCCCTGGGACAGGGCTAACTATGGCTACACCTTC. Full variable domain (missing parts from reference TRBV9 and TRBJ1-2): DSGVTQTPKHLITATGQRVTLRCSPRSGDLSVYWYQQSLDQGLQFLIQYYNGEERAKGNILERFSAQQFPDLHSELNLSSLELGDSALYFCASSPWDRANYGYTFGSGTRLTVV.

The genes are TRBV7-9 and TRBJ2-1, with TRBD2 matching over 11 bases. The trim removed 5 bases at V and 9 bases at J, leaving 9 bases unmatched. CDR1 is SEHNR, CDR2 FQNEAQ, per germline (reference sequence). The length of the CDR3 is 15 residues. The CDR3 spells CASSLSSGGYGEQFF. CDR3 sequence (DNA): TGTGCCAGCAGCCTCTCTAGCGGGGGGTATGGTGAGCAGTTCTTC.

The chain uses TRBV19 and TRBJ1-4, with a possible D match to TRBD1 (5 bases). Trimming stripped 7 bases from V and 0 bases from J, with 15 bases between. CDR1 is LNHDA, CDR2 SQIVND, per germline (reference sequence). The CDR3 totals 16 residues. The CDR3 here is CASKRQSTSTNEKLFF. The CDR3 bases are TGTGCCAGTAAACGACAGAGTACTTCAACTAATGAAAAACTGTTTTTT.

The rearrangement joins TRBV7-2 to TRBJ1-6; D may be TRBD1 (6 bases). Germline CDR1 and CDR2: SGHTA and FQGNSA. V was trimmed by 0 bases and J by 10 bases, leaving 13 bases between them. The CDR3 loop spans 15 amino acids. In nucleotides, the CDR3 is TGTGCCAGCAGCTTAGCAACAGGGATACGGTCACCCCTCCACTTT. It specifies CASSLATGIRSPLHF.